This TCR beta chain is drawn from a study of graft-versus-host responses after intestinal transplantation. CDR3 length: 15 residues. V shed 4 bases and J 3 bases; nucleotides not matched to a gene: 4. Germline V gene lookup returns CDR1 LNHNV and CDR2 YYDKDF (reference sequence). Study results and limitations: Early after transplant, HvG declines were associated with peak levels of circulating GvH clones.

Sequencing was performed with immunoSEQ multiplex PCR; in TCRdb, only in-frame clones are kept and a portion is missing. This sample has about 100,000 clones; about 88% occur once, and the top ten carry around 0.86%. About this clone: Its antigen is not identified.

This sequence originates from a human donor who was the organ donor for an intestinal transplant. The rearrangement joins TRBV15 to TRBJ2-1, with 9 bases aligning to TRBD2. The specimen comprised unstimulated CD4+ T cells sorted from spleen or lymph node cells, sampled before transplant. CDR3 in DNA: TGTGCCACCAGCAATCTAGCGGGGTTCTACAATGAGCAGTTCTTC. Protein product: CATSNLAGFYNEQFF. Filled out from reference TRBV15 and TRBJ2-1, the complete variable domain reads DAMVIQNPRYQVTQFGKPVTLSCSQTLNHNVMYWYQQKSSQAPKLLFHYYDKDFNNEADTPDNFQSRRPNTSFCFLDIRSPGLGDTAMYLCATSNLAGFYNEQFFGPGTRLTVL.